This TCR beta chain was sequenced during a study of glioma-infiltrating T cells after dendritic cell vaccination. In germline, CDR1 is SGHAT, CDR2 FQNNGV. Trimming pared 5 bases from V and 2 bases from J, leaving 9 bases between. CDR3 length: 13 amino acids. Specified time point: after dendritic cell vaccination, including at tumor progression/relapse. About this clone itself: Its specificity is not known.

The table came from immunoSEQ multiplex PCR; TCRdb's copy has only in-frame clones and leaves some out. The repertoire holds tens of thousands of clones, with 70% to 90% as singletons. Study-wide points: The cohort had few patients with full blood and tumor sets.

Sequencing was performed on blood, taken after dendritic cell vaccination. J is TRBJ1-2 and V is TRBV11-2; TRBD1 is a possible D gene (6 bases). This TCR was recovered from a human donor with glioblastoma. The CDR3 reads CASSPGHNYGYTF. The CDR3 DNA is TGTGCCAGCAGCCCGGGACACAACTATGGCTACACCTTC.